This T cell receptor beta chain comes out of a study of T cell changes during pregnancy in multiple sclerosis. The CDR3 is 15 residues long. Germline CDR1 LGHNA, CDR2 YNFKEQ. V was shortened by 1 base and J by 3 bases, with 13 bases between the two germline ends. Repertoires were generated with immunoSEQ multiplex PCR, while TCRdb's copy carries only in-frame clones and drops some. The sample holds about 33,000 clones, around 92% seen once. The TCR was taken from a female donor with multiple sclerosis, enrolled in a pregnancy study. The rearrangement joins TRBV4-2 to TRBJ2-7, with D perhaps matching TRBD2 (5 bases). Sequenced input: PBMCs (not recorded whether the cells were cultured). The CDR3 sequence: CASSQAELTNYEQYF. Here the CDR3 DNA reads TGTGCCAGCAGCCAAGCAGAACTGACTAACTACGAGCAGTACTTC.